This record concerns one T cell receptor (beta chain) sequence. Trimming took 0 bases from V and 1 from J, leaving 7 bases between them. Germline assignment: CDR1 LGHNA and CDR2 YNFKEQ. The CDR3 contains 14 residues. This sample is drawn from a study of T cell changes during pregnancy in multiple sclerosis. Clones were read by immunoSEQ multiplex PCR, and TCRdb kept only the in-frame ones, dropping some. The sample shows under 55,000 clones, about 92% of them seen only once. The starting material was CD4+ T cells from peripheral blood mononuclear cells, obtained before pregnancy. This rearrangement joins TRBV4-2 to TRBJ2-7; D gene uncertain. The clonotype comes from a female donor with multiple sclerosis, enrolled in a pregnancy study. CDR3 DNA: TGTGCCAGCAGCCAAGACAGTTTTTCCTACGAGCAGTACTTC. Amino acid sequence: CASSQDSFSYEQYF.